Each of the 9 T cell receptor beta chains below was sequenced from the same sample in a study of OX40 agonist ivuxolimab in advanced cancers. Sequenced by immunoSEQ multiplex PCR; TCRdb stores in-frame clones only, minus some. The sample shows about 49,000 clones, 85% of them seen only once. Sequenced material: CD4+ or CD8+ T cells sorted from blood, taken in a trial of the OX40 agonist ivuxolimab. The receptors here all came from an adult with an advanced solid tumor such as melanoma, head and neck, liver or kidney cancer.

The count of this clone is one. This chain connects TRBV4-1 to TRBJ1-5, with no clear D. This CDR3 is built from 13 residues. Germline CDR1 and CDR2: MGHRA and YSYEKL. Between the trimmed V and J ends, which lost 4 bases and 3 bases, there was a span of 7 bases. The CDR3 DNA is TGCGCCAGCAGCCTAGGATTCAATCAGCCCCAGCATTTT. Translation: CASSLGFNQPQHF.

The chain has TRBV6-6 and TRBJ1-1; the D is unclear. The CDR3 has 16 residues. The V end lost 7 bases, the J end lost 8 bases, and 26 bases lay between the germline ends. CDR1 and CDR2 from the germline V gene are MNHNY and SVGAGI (reference sequence). The CDR3 protein is CASILVRELPRSEAFF. The CDR3 region has the DNA TGTGCCAGCATCCTGGTTAGAGAGCTACCTAGGTCCGAAGCTTTCTTT.

The CDR3, as DNA: TGTGCCAGCAGCGTAAAAAGGGATGGGGGGCAAGAGACCCAGTACTTC. This gives the protein CASSVKRDGGQETQYF. The chain has TRBV9 and TRBJ2-5; possible D gene TRBD2, 6 bases. CDR3 length equals 16 residues. Trimming shortened V by 1 base and J by 2 bases, and 15 bases separated the two germline ends. Germline V gives CDR1 SGDLS, CDR2 YYNGEE.

This chain joins TRBV11-3 and TRBJ2-2; D is unresolved. The CDR3 loop spans 12 amino acids. V lost 0 bases and J lost 6, with 2 bases in between. Germline V gene lookup returns CDR1 SGHNT and CDR2 YENEEA. Written as DNA, the CDR3 is TGTGCCAGCAGCTTAGAGTCCGGGGAGCTGTTTTTT. This gives the protein CASSLESGELFF.

This chain links TRBV25-1 with TRBJ1-1, with 8 bases aligning to TRBD1. The V gene end was trimmed by 3 bases and the J gene end by 2 bases; junction bases not matched to a gene: 8. Germline loops: CDR1 MGHDK, CDR2 SYGVNS. The CDR3 runs to 16 residues. In DNA form, the CDR3 reads TGTGCCAGCAGTGATCTCCTGACAGGGGACAACACTGAAGCTTTCTTT. It encodes CASSDLLTGDNTEAFF.

The rearrangement links TRBV7-6 to TRBJ1-2; TRBD1 matches at 10 bases. This CDR3 region has 14 residues. Germline V gene data show CDR1 as SGHVS and CDR2 as FNYEAQ. Losses at the gene ends were 5 bases for V and 4 bases for J; bases not matched to a gene: 4. As DNA, the CDR3 is TGTGCCAGCAGCCCTGGACAGGGGGTCTATGGCTACACCTTC. This codes for CASSPGQGVYGYTF.

V is TRBV7-3 and J is TRBJ1-4; D may be TRBD1 (5 bases). V lost 6 bases to trimming and J lost 7 bases, with 18 bases between them. CDR3 size: 15 residues. Germline V lookup: CDR1 SGHTA, CDR2 FQGTGA. The CDR3 spells CASSPERGNIEKLFF. As DNA, the CDR3 is TGTGCCAGCAGTCCTGAGCGGGGGAACATTGAAAAACTGTTTTTT.

This chain links TRBV28 with TRBJ2-1; 9 nucleotides match TRBD2. The CDR3 covers 14 residues. Germline V gives CDR1 MDHEN, CDR2 SYDVKM. V trimming: 2 bases; J trimming: 9 bases; junction bases outside the gene matches: 5. CDR3 DNA sequence: TGTGCCAGCAGTTTAGGCGGGGGGGCCTTTGAGCAGTTCTTC. It translates to CASSLGGGAFEQFF. Full variable domain (missing parts from reference TRBV28 and TRBJ2-1): DVKVTQSSRYLVKRTGEKVFLECVQDMDHENMFWYRQDPGLGLRLIYFSYDVKMKEKGDIPEGYSVSREKKERFSLILESASTNQTSMYLCASSLGGGAFEQFFGPGTRLTVL.

This rearrangement joins TRBV4-1 to TRBJ1-4, with D tentatively TRBD1 (5 bases). The CDR3 has 15 amino acids. CDR1 and CDR2 (germline): MGHRA, YSYEKL. Deletions cut 4 bases from V and 5 bases from J, with 14 bases between. The CDR3 region has the DNA TGCGCCAGCAGCCTCGACAGTTTTACGAATGAAAAACTGTTTTTT. Translated, it gives CASSLDSFTNEKLFF.